This TCR beta chain was sequenced for a study of CD8+ T cells in alopecia areata. The overall study: A regimen of oral tofacitinib, 5 to 10 mg twice daily, was given to treated patients. General study findings and limits: Normal-skin resident alphabeta T cells also appear among scalp sample sequences.

Trimming took off 3 bases at V and 13 bases at J, with 10 bases between the two ends. Germline assignment: CDR1 DFQATT and CDR2 SNEGSKA (reference sequence). CDR3 length equals 10 residues. Treatment given: oral pan-JAK inhibitor, 5-10 mg twice daily. TCR sequencing used cDNA made by reverse transcription of extracted RNA. The table came from immunoSEQ multiplex PCR; TCRdb's copy has only in-frame clones and leaves some out. The sample comprises about 70,000 clones, roughly 30% of which are singletons, and 15% rests with the top ten. There are a few counts of this clone. The target antigen is unknown. The chain links TRBV20-1 to TRBJ2-1, with a tentative D call TRBD2 (5 bases). The sequence was obtained from a human donor with alopecia areata. Sequencing was performed on CD8+ T cells sorted from blood, taken at week 4, from a patient treated with tofacitinib. The CDR3 reads CSASPGTQFF. CDR3 nucleotides: TGCAGTGCTAGTCCGGGAACTCAGTTCTTC.